The T cell receptor (beta chain) described here comes from a study of T cell responses to AZD1222 COVID-19 vaccine. Overall study context: The analysis combined second doses at about 4 or about 12 weeks.

Germline lookup yields CDR1 SGHRS and CDR2 YFSETQ. Trimming removed 4 bases at V and 5 bases at J, with 15 bases between. The CDR3 is 14 residues long. Turning to this clone: As yet, its antigen is unknown.

Study observations and caveats: Reportedly, nearly half of unique spike TCRs recognized epitopes outside B.1.351/B.1.1.7 mutations. Mapped onto spike, vaccine-associated CD4 TCRs spanned it and were dominant at 160-218 and 743-854. The sample set comprised mostly white British donors with more females, and clonal diversity was possibly underestimated.

Only in-frame clones appear in the TCRdb table, and some are missing; sequencing was by immunoSEQ multiplex PCR. The sample has 100,000 or so clones, approximately 91% seen once. The sequence came from an adult in good health. Sequenced here: peripheral blood, sampled on day 0 of AZD1222 vaccination. J is TRBJ1-1 and V is TRBV5-1, with D possibly TRBD1 on 5 matching bases. The CDR3 DNA is TGCGCCAGCAGCACTGGGCCCCGGGGGACTGAAGCTTTCTTT. It encodes CASSTGPRGTEAFF.